This TCR beta chain was sequenced during a study of blood T cells in healthy people across ages. This clonotype was observed a few times. There are 14 residues in the CDR3. In germline, CDR1 is DFQATT, CDR2 SNEGSKA (reference sequence). With 0 bases removed from V and 8 bases from J, the gap between germline ends came to 14 bases. Combining a sample-barcoded 5' primer with a J-beta primer mix, a second PCR ran for roughly 7 to 11 cycles. From the 5' RACE reads, TCRdb called clonotypes with MiXCR, one entry per CDR3 protein. The repertoire holds approximately 320,000 distinct CDR3 sequences, with around 29% as singletons.

This TCR derives from a woman aged 70 to 79 in good health. Material: blood. This sequence joins TRBV20-1 and TRBJ1-5; the D is unclear. The CDR3 loop is CSARDDRGGKPQHF. The CDR3 DNA follows: TGCAGTGCTAGAGACGACCGGGGAGGGAAGCCCCAGCATTTT.